The 25 T cell receptor beta chains below all came from one sample that was sequenced in a study of cytomegalovirus exposure and HLA in healthy donors. Primers included in the PCR were 60 Vbeta and 13 Jbeta primers. Clones were sequenced by immunoSEQ multiplex PCR, and TCRdb holds only the in-frame ones, with some missing. The sample yields roughly 120,000 clones, roughly 77% seen once. Source material: PBMCs. Receptor source: a middle-aged man in good health and CMV-seropositive.

The chain has TRBV21-1 and TRBJ1-6; the table's D call, TRBD1, was not checked against the DNA. TRBV21-1 is a recognized pseudogene. The CDR3 is made up of 16 amino acids. The CDR3, as DNA: TGTGCCAGCAGCAAAGGCCTAAAAGGGGATAATTCACCCCTCCACTTT. Translating gives CASSKGLKGDNSPLHF.

CDR3 in DNA: TGTGCCAGCAGCTTAGATCTAAGGAGCTATAATTCACCCCTCCACTTT. Encoded protein: CASSLDLRSYNSPLHF. The V and J genes are TRBV11-2 and TRBJ1-6, with D unclear. Trimming removed 0 bases from V and 3 bases from J, with 9 bases in between. The CDR3 is made up of 16 amino acids. The germline gives CDR1 SGHAT, CDR2 FQNNGV.

The chain employs TRBV5-1 and TRBJ1-4; 7 positions match TRBD1. Germline trimming cut 2 bases from V and 7 bases from J; bases unmatched to any gene: 8. The length of the CDR3 is 15 residues. In germline, CDR1 is SGHRS, CDR2 YFSETQ. CDR3 sequence (DNA): TGCGCCAGCAGCTTAGGGACAGTTCCAGGTGAAAAACTGTTTTTT. It specifies CASSLGTVPGEKLFF.

The chain is built from TRBV4-3 and TRBJ2-2; D may be TRBD2 (6 bases). CDR1 is LGHNA, CDR2 YSLEER, per germline. The CDR3 is 16 residues long. Trimming left V 4 bases short and J 5 bases short, with 17 bases between. CDR3 in amino acids: CASSRRSGPGTGELFF. CDR3 nucleotides: TGCGCCAGCAGCCGCCGGAGCGGGCCCGGGACCGGGGAGCTGTTTTTT.

This clone came up a few times. CDR3 sequence reads: CASSSERTHNEQFF. The CDR3 bases are TGCGCCAGCAGCTCCGAGCGGACTCACAATGAGCAGTTCTTC. V usage is TRBV5-1 and J usage is TRBJ2-1; possible D gene TRBD2, 5 bases. The germline CDR1 and CDR2 sequences are SGHRS and YFSETQ. V was clipped by 3 bases and J by 5 bases, with 12 bases between them. CDR3 length equals 14 residues.

This clone was detected a few times. The chain carries TRBV19 and TRBJ1-1, with D unclear. V shed 2 bases and J shed 3 bases, with 10 bases lying between them. Germline V CDR1 and CDR2: LNHDA, SQIVND (reference sequence). The CDR3 contains 14 residues. The DNA for the CDR3 is TGTGCCAGTAGTATACTGGCCCACGACACTGAAGCTTTCTTT. It specifies CASSILAHDTEAFF.

The chain has TRBV14 and TRBJ2-7; 13 bases fit TRBD2. Trimming cost V 5 bases and J 1 base; bases outside gene matches: 11. This CDR3 spans 18 amino acids. Looked up from germline, CDR1 is SGHDN and CDR2 is FVKESK. The CDR3 nucleotides read TGTGCCAGCAGCTTTAGACTAGCGGGAGGTGTACAGTCCTACGAGCAGTACTTC. Translating it yields CASSFRLAGGVQSYEQYF.

The chain joins TRBV5-1 to TRBJ1-2; possible D gene TRBD1, 6 bases. The CDR3 has 14 amino acids. The V gene lost 4 bases and the J gene lost 3 bases, with 13 bases spanning the gap. Germline CDR1 and CDR2: SGHRS and YFSETQ. The CDR3 coding sequence is TGCGCCAGCAGCCCGGGGGGCTACGACTATGGCTACACCTTC. Its translation: CASSPGGYDYGYTF.

This clone was seen only once. The chain links TRBV7-2 to TRBJ2-7; TRBD1 matches at 9 bases. The junction had 8 bases not matched to a gene; V was cut back by 5 bases and J by 3 bases. CDR3 length: 15 residues. Germline loops: CDR1 SGHTA, CDR2 FQGNSA. CDR3 coding DNA: TGTGCCAGCAGCCTACCGGGACAGGGATACTACGAGCAGTACTTC. This encodes CASSLPGQGYYEQYF.

This chain connects TRBV25-1 to TRBJ1-1; weak D call: TRBD1 (6 bases). Trimming took off 6 bases at V and 6 bases at J, with 17 bases between the two ends. The CDR3 length is 14 residues. CDR1 MGHDK and CDR2 SYGVNS come from the germline V gene. CDR3 sequence reads: CASRPSGGRSEAFF. The CDR3 nucleotides read TGTGCCAGCAGACCCTCGGGGGGCCGGTCTGAAGCTTTCTTT.

The chain recombines TRBV30 with TRBJ1-1; the D gene is possibly TRBD1 (5 bases). Germline lookup yields CDR1 GTSNPN and CDR2 SVGIG (reference sequence). The CDR3 totals 14 residues. Between the trimmed V and J ends, which lost 0 bases and 5 bases, there was a span of 13 bases. The CDR3 loop reads CAWSVLQGRTEAFF. In DNA, the CDR3 is TGTGCCTGGAGTGTATTGCAGGGTAGGACTGAAGCTTTCTTT.

V and J are TRBV28 and TRBJ1-2, with TRBD1 identical over 8 bases. The V and J ends lost 5 bases and 5 bases, in that order; junction bases with no gene match: 7. CDR1 is MDHEN and CDR2 is SYDVKM in the germline V gene. This CDR3 region has 14 residues. The CDR3 is CASSPTGALYGYTF. CDR3 in DNA: TGTGCCAGCAGTCCGACAGGGGCCCTATATGGCTACACCTTC.

The chain joins TRBV10-3 to TRBJ1-5; no firm D call. The CDR3 extends over 13 amino acids. Germline values: CDR1 ENHRY, CDR2 SYGVKD. Trimming left V 0 bases short and J 6 bases short, with 6 bases between. The CDR3 here is CAISESGGQPQHF. The CDR3 DNA reads TGTGCCATCAGTGAGTCTGGAGGTCAGCCCCAGCATTTT.

This clone was picked up one time. The rearrangement joins TRBV5-4 to TRBJ2-2; perhaps TRBD1 as D (5 bases). From germline, CDR1 is SGHNT and CDR2 YYREEE (reference sequence). The ends were cut back, 0 bases at V and 7 bases at J, with 10 bases in the middle. The CDR3 is 14 residues long. The DNA of the CDR3 is TGTGCCAGCAGCTTGGGGCAGGGTGTCGGGGAGCTGTTTTTT. Translating gives CASSLGQGVGELFF.

The CDR3 loop is CASSLVQGVNTGELFF. CDR3 in DNA: TGCGCCAGCAGCTTGGTACAGGGGGTTAACACCGGGGAGCTGTTTTTT. The V call is TRBV5-1, the J call TRBJ2-2; 8 bases map to TRBD1. The CDR3 covers 16 residues. The germline gives CDR1 SGHRS, CDR2 YFSETQ. V gave up 0 bases and J gave up 2 bases; unmatched junction bases: 3.

CDR3 amino acids: CASILEADTQYF. The CDR3 DNA sequence: TGTGCCAGCATCTTAGAGGCAGATACGCAGTATTTT. The chain joins TRBV2 to TRBJ2-3; D uncertain. V lost 7 bases and J 4 bases, leaving 9 bases between the germline ends. This CDR3 is built from 12 residues. CDR1 SNHLY and CDR2 FYNNEI come from the germline V gene.

This chain joins TRBV6-1 and TRBJ2-7, with 7 bases fitting TRBD2. This CDR3 spans 15 amino acids. V shed 5 bases and J 1 base; nucleotides not matched to a gene: 8. Germline CDR1 is MNHNS and CDR2 is SASEGT. For the CDR3, the DNA is TGTGCCAGCAGTTCCAGGGCGGGAGTTTCCTACGAGCAGTACTTC. This sequence encodes CASSSRAGVSYEQYF.

This clone has just a few counts. The chain has TRBV9 and TRBJ2-6; 7 positions match TRBD2. CDR1 and CDR2 (germline): SGDLS, YYNGEE. This CDR3 spans 15 amino acids. V lost 5 bases, J lost 0 bases, and 2 bases stayed unmatched. CDR3 coding DNA: TGTGCCAGCAGGGGGGGGACCTCTGGGGCCAACGTCCTGACTTTC. This encodes CASRGGTSGANVLTF.

The chain links TRBV10-3 to TRBJ2-5; perhaps TRBD1 as D (5 bases). V was trimmed by 4 bases and J by 2 bases, leaving 11 bases between them. The CDR3 consists of 14 residues. Germline values: CDR1 ENHRY, CDR2 SYGVKD. For the CDR3, the DNA is TGTGCCATCAGTGTAATTCAGGGACAAGAGACCCAGTACTTC. This sequence encodes CAISVIQGQETQYF.

This clone was seen more than once but under ten times. This chain connects TRBV6-5 to TRBJ1-1, with TRBD1 matching 11 bases. The CDR3 contains 15 residues. The V gene end was trimmed by 2 bases and the J gene end by 5 bases; junction bases not matched to a gene: 4. Germline CDR1 and CDR2: MNHEY and SVGAGI. The CDR3 DNA sequence: TGTGCCAGCAGTTACAATAGGGACAGGGGGACTGAAGCTTTCTTT. Protein sequence: CASSYNRDRGTEAFF.

The gene calls are TRBV5-1 and TRBJ1-2, with D possibly matching TRBD1 (5 bases). CDR3 length: 14 residues. Germline V gene data show CDR1 as SGHRS and CDR2 as YFSETQ. Deletions cut 4 bases from V and 0 bases from J, with 10 bases between. The CDR3 reads CASSPDTPNYGYTF. The CDR3 DNA reads TGCGCCAGCAGCCCGGACACTCCTAACTATGGCTACACCTTC. The full variable domain, rest sourced from reference TRBV5-1 and TRBJ1-2, is KAGVTQTPRYLIKTRGQQVTLSCSPISGHRSVSWYQQTPGQGLQFLFEYFSETQRNKGNFPGRFSGRQFSNSRSEMNVSTLELGDSALYLCASSPDTPNYGYTFGSGTRLTVV.

The gene calls are TRBV25-1 and TRBJ1-4; 9 nucleotides align to TRBD1. The CDR3 consists of 17 residues. After removal of 3 bases from V and 7 bases from J, the junction contained 12 bases not matched to a gene. The germline V gene encodes CDR1 MGHDK and CDR2 SYGVNS. The CDR3, as DNA: TGTGCCAGCAGTGATCCGAACAGGGGGCAATGGAGTGAAAAACTGTTTTTT. Translated: CASSDPNRGQWSEKLFF.

A word on this clone: It is likely a read error, because the conserved phenylalanine at the end of the CDR3 is missing. V and J are TRBV11-2 and TRBJ1-2; 9 nucleotides agree with TRBD1. V dropped 4 bases and J dropped 8; count of bases not matched to a gene: 17. CDR1 is SGHAT, CDR2 FQNNGV, per germline. The CDR3 length is 17 residues. As DNA, the CDR3 is TGTGCCAGCAGCTCCCCCCGGGACAGGGTTAGTCGGAAGGGCTACACCGTC. Amino acid sequence: CASSSPRDRVSRKGYTV.

The rearrangement joins TRBV6-1 to TRBJ1-5; TRBD1 matches at 7 bases. Germline CDR1 reads MNHNS; CDR2 reads SASEGT. This CDR3 region has 14 residues. The trim removed 6 bases at V and 2 bases at J, leaving 4 bases unmatched. The CDR3 nucleotides read TGTGCCAGCAGAAGACAGGGAGGCAATCAGCCCCAGCATTTT. The encoded protein is CASRRQGGNQPQHF.

This rearrangement joins TRBV30 to TRBJ1-5; D is uncertain. The CDR3 consists of 12 residues. V dropped 1 base and J dropped 5 bases, with 6 bases sitting between them. Germline loops: CDR1 GTSNPN, CDR2 SVGIG (reference sequence). CDR3 in amino acids: CAWSGVYQPQHF. DNA for the CDR3: TGTGCCTGGAGTGGAGTCTATCAGCCCCAGCATTTT.